This TCR beta chain was sequenced for a study of identical twins. General study findings and limits: There is a chance that invariant MAIT and iNKT cells partially muddied zero-insertion analyses.

This clonotype was seen at least ten times. Its target is unknown. A single record per CDR3 protein comes from TCRdb applying MiXCR to the 5' RACE reads. The sample has about 690,000 distinct CDR3 sequences; 6% to 6.5% are singletons. Germline CDR1 is DFQATT and CDR2 is SNEGSKA (reference sequence). The CDR3 extends over 14 amino acids. J gave up 9 bases and V 3 bases, and 7 bases lay outside the gene matches. The receptor's source is a man aged 18 to 30 in good health. The sample was naive T cells sorted from blood. The rearrangement uses TRBV20-1 and TRBJ2-1, with 11 bases aligning to TRBD2. CDR3: CSASGLAGGSEQFF. The CDR3 nucleotides are TGCAGTGCTAGTGGGCTAGCGGGAGGTAGTGAGCAGTTCTTC.